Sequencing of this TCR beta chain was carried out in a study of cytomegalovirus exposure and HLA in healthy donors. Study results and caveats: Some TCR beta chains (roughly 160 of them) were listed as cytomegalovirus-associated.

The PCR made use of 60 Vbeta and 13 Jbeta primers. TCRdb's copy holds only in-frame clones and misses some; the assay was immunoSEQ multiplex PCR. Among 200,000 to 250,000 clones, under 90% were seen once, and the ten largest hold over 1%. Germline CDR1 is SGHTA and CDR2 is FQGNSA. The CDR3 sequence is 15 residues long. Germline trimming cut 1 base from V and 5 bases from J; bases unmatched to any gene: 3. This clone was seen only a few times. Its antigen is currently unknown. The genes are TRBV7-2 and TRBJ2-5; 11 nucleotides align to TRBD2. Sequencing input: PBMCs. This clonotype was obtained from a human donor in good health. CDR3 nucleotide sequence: TGTGCCAGCAGCTTAGGTTCTAGCGGGAGGGAGACCCAGTACTTC. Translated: CASSLGSSGRETQYF.